This T cell receptor (beta chain) was obtained from a study of blood T cell repertoires in COVID-19. Study-level background: From T cells, B-cell-depleted T cells, or PBMCs came the material, which was cDNA or gDNA.

The table came from immunoSEQ multiplex PCR; TCRdb's copy has only in-frame clones and leaves some out. The table has hundreds of thousands of clones, 85% to 90% seen once. The germline CDR1 and CDR2 sequences are KGHSH and LQKENI. V lost 6 bases, J lost 4 bases, and 8 bases stayed unmatched. CDR3 length: 14 amino acids. This sequence joins TRBV18 and TRBJ1-1; 7 nucleotides match TRBD1. Sequencing was carried out using peripheral blood. The sequence was obtained from a woman between 50 and 59 years old with COVID-19, enrolled during active disease. CDR3 sequence: CASSPGGGGTEAFF. CDR3 DNA sequence: TGTGCCAGCTCCCCAGGGGGGGGCGGCACTGAAGCTTTCTTT.